Listed below are T cell receptor beta chains from one sample, sequenced in a study of monozygotic twins with inflammatory bowel disease. TCRdb reprocessed the 5' RACE reads, keeping one entry per CDR3 protein, no DNA. Its table records about 330,000 distinct CDR3 sequences. Sequenced: blood. These receptors originate from a human donor with ulcerative colitis or Crohn's disease, or a healthy co-twin of an affected twin (not recorded which). Each CDR3 is given with its conserved first and last residue. Each record gives: J gene, V gene, clone size, CDR3 protein. Rows give clone size only sometimes, using once, few, many, or a class for an expanded clone.

>TRBJ2-1|TRBV7-9|-
CASSRSGGAVEQFF
>TRBJ2-1|TRBV5-1|-
CASSPGLAGVGEQFF
>TRBJ2-1|TRBV20-1|-
CSAAPGGSSYNEQFF
>TRBJ1-1|TRBV6-5|-
CASIILRGPNAEAFF
>TRBJ2-4|TRBV12-3/TRBV12-4|-
CASSLWGGENIQYF
>TRBJ1-1|TRBV5-1|-
CASSLGRGATMNTEAFF
>TRBJ1-5|TRBV6-1|-
CASSEAWPYSNQPQHF
>TRBJ2-1|TRBV9|-
CASSSIAGGGFEQFF
>TRBJ2-1|TRBV2|-
CASSGQRSNNEQFF
>TRBJ2-7|TRBV5-6|-
CASSPTAGTGVYEQYF
>TRBJ2-6|TRBV28|-
CASSFDRLSGANVLTF
>TRBJ2-7|TRBV6-1|-
CASSSKSRTGEQYF
>TRBJ2-5|TRBV5-1|-
CASSLRYFPPTGTGVEETQYF
>TRBJ2-1|TRBV6-1|-
CASSNGEGYNEQFF
>TRBJ2-7|TRBV24-1|-
CATSDPRTACLSYEQYF
>TRBJ2-1|TRBV12-3/TRBV12-4|-
CASSPSRQGSYNEQFF
>TRBJ1-1|TRBV29-1|-
CSVEDQGKGGYTEAFF
>TRBJ2-2|TRBV20-1|-
CSAQVPLTGELFF
>TRBJ1-1|TRBV18|-
CASSPRSLNTEAFF
>TRBJ2-2|TRBV5-1|-
CASSWLGEGLGELFF
>TRBJ2-7|TRBV20-1|-
CSARSGPGGEQYF
>TRBJ2-3|TRBV11-1|-
CASRPGQGIDTQYF
>TRBJ2-5|TRBV5-6|-
CASSLGTRQETQYF
>TRBJ1-5|TRBV7-9|-
CASSVTGGDQPQHF
>TRBJ1-5|TRBV2|-
CASRGPGDQPQHF
>TRBJ1-2|TRBV6-2/TRBV6-3|-
CASRGVEGRYGYSF
>TRBJ2-5|TRBV2|-
CASSNSGGARETQYF
>TRBJ2-1|TRBV29-1|-
CSGGTSSNEQFF
>TRBJ1-2|TRBV20-1|-
CSARDLSSLYGYTF
>TRBJ2-1|TRBV7-9|-
CASSFSNEQFF
>TRBJ1-2|TRBV12-3/TRBV12-4|-
CASSSWGALPFSYTF
>TRBJ2-3|TRBV5-1|-
CASRKTSGASTDTQYF
>TRBJ1-2|TRBV12-3/TRBV12-4|-
CASTLSTAIHGYTF
>TRBJ2-5|TRBV19|-
CASSTDYRETQYF
>TRBJ2-5|TRBV7-9|medium-sized
CASSIGRGDQETQYF
>TRBJ2-3|TRBV6-2/TRBV6-3|-
CASRTPRGRSTDTQYF
>TRBJ2-7|TRBV4-3|-
CASSQTHRDIYEQYF
>TRBJ1-2|TRBV7-2|-
CASSLGTTVYGYTF
>TRBJ2-3|TRBV2|-
CASSTTLIAGGTDTQYF
>TRBJ1-4|TRBV12-3/TRBV12-4|-
CASSSVIDYRSVREKLFF
>TRBJ2-2|TRBV30|-
CAWNGGGGGGELFF
>TRBJ2-7|TRBV24-1|-
CATSDLGTSGGYEQYF
>TRBJ1-1|TRBV7-9|-
CASSFQVKAFF
>TRBJ1-5|TRBV4-1|-
CASSQLGYSNQPQHF
>TRBJ2-3|TRBV2|-
CATRTASTDTQYF
>TRBJ1-1|TRBV18|-
CASSPTFTGDTEAFF
>TRBJ2-5|TRBV6-5|-
CASSYSPTDYDHSKETQYF
>TRBJ2-3|TRBV6-5|-
CASSLHRDTQYF
>TRBJ2-5|TRBV12-3/TRBV12-4|-
CATRLAGGPETQYF
>TRBJ1-1|TRBV5-1|-
CASSATLNTEAFF
>TRBJ2-1|TRBV6-5|-
CASSPLPAGIVNEQFF
>TRBJ1-2|TRBV20-1|-
CSARDPTGLGYTF
>TRBJ2-2|TRBV6-5|-
CASSYSKEGANTGELFF
>TRBJ1-1|TRBV20-1|-
CSASVTLGQNTEAFF
>TRBJ2-1|TRBV3-1|-
CASSQPSGGINEQFF
>TRBJ1-4|TRBV7-3|-
CASSLRGTTNEKLFF
>TRBJ2-1|TRBV19|-
CASSNTGGTYNEQFF
>TRBJ2-5|TRBV5-5|-
CASSLWRLSHQETQYF
>TRBJ1-2|TRBV12-3/TRBV12-4|-
CASSPRARGGTAGYTF